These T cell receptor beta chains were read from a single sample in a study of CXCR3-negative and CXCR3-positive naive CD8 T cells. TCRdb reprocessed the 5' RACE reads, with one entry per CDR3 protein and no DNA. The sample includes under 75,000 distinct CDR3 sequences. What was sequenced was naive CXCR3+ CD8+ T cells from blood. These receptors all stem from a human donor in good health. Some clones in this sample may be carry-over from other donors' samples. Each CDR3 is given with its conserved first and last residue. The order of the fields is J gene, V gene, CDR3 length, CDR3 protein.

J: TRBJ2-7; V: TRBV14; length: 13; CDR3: CASSHGQGYEQYF
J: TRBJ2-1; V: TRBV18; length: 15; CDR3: CASSMGQGSYNEQFF
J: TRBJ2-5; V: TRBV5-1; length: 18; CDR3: CASSPARVGASFLETQYF
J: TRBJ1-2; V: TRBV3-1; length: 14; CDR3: CASSPDRGSDGYTF
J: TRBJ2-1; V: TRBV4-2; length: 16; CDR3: CASSQEELAPYNEQFF
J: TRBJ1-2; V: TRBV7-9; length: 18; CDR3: CASSLTDFRQGAQEGYTF
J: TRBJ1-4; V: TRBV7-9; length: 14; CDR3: CASSRRGTDEKLFF
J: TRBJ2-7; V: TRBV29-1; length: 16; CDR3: CSVEAFLAGASYEQYF
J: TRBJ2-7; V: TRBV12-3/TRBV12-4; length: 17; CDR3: CASSLRWDRGISYEQYF
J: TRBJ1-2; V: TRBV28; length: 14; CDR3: CASSPKTGANGYTF
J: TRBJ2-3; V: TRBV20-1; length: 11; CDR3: CSAPTPNTQYF
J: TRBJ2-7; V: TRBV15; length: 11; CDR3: CATTQGYEQYF
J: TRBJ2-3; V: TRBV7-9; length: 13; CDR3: CASKHPPEDTQYF
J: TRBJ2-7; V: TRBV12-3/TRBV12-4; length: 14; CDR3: CASSRESPLDEQYF
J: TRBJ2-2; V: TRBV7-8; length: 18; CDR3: CASANSQGRGGNTGELFF